These 18 T cell receptor beta chains were sequenced from one sample in a study of T cell clonality in common variable immunodeficiency. Study outcomes and limitations: In common variable immunodeficiency, TCR beta chains reportedly carried fewer deletions and N-nucleotide insertions.

Antigen specificity for these receptors is unknown. Data came from immunoSEQ multiplex PCR; TCRdb stores just in-frame clones and leaves some out. This record lists more than 9,000 clones, none seen once only, and the top ten clones contain over 6%. Sequences were obtained from peripheral blood mononuclear cells. These receptors came from a human donor with common variable immunodeficiency.

Remarks on this clone: The sequence runs out 3 residues before the end of the CDR3; the remainder is reconstructed from the germline J gene. The chain uses TRBV18 and TRBJ2-5, with 8 bases fitting TRBD2. V was clipped by 4 bases and J by 1 base; unmatched bases: 5. CDR1 and CDR2 from the germline V gene are KGHSH and LQKENI. This CDR3 has 15 residues. CDR3 protein: CASSRRLASQETQYF. The covered CDR3 bases are TGTGCCAGCTCACGTAGACTAGCGTCCCAAGAGACC.

On this clone: The sequence runs out 3 residues before the end of the CDR3; the remainder is reconstructed from the germline J gene. The V and J genes are TRBV30 and TRBJ2-5; D possibly corresponds to TRBD2 (6 bases). Germline V lookup: CDR1 GTSNPN, CDR2 SVGIG (reference sequence). Trimming pared 4 bases from V and 0 bases from J, leaving 21 bases between. The length of the CDR3 is 17 residues. CDR3 DNA (partial): TGTGCCTGGAATCGGGGCGGGGACGTTGGGTACCAAGAGACC. This encodes CAWNRGGDVGYQET. The complete CDR3 sequence is CAWNRGGDVGYQETQYF.

This clone was picked up a small number of times. The read terminates 3 residues ahead of where the CDR3 ends, so the germline J gene completes it. This chain joins TRBV19 and TRBJ1-5, with D possibly being TRBD1 (6 bases). Germline-derived CDR1 and CDR2 are LNHDA and SQIVND (reference sequence). The CDR3 is 14 amino acids. V was pared by 9 bases and J by 0 bases, with 12 bases between. CDR3 amino acids: CASLDRNSNQPQHF. The sequenced part of the CDR3 DNA is TGTGCCAGCCTCGACAGGAATAGCAATCAGCCC. The full variable domain, rest sourced from reference TRBV19 and TRBJ1-5, is DGGITQSPKYLFRKEGQNVTLSCEQNLNHDAMYWYRQDPGQGLRLIYYSQIVNDFQKGDIAEGYSVSREKKESFPLTVTSAQKNPTAFYLCASLDRNSNQPQHFGDGTRLSIL.

The sample holds a few counts of this clone. The read comes to an end 3 residues before the CDR3 does, leaving the germline J gene to fill in the end. V and J are TRBV7-2 and TRBJ2-5, with D perhaps TRBD2 (5 bases). V lost 1 base and J 5 bases, leaving 14 bases between the germline ends. There are 15 residues in the CDR3. Germline CDR1 SGHTA, CDR2 FQGNSA. The CDR3 here is CASSLVHSAEETQYF. CDR3 DNA (partial): TGTGCCAGCAGCTTAGTTCACTCAGCGGAGGAGACC. The variable domain in full, with the rest retrieved from reference TRBV7-2 and TRBJ2-5, is GAGVSQSPSNKVTEKGKDVELRCDPISGHTALYWYRQSLGQGLEFLIYFQGNSAPDKSGLPSDRFSAERTGGSVSTLTIQRTQQEDSAVYLCASSLVHSAEETQYFGPGTRLLVL.

The table lists this clone with a few counts. The sequence runs out 3 residues before the end of the CDR3; the remainder is reconstructed from the germline J gene. The genes are TRBV2 and TRBJ2-5; TRBD2 aligns across 7 bases. J was trimmed by 5 bases and V by 8 bases; bases with no gene match: 8. The V gene's germline CDR1 is SNHLY and CDR2 FYNNEI. The length of the CDR3 is 13 residues. The covered CDR3 bases are TGTGCCAGCGGGCGGCGGGAGAGGGAGACC. Encoded protein: CASGRRERET. In full, the CDR3 is CASGRRERETQYF. Variable domain in full (rest from reference TRBV2 and TRBJ2-5): EPEVTQTPSHQVTQMGQEVILRCVPISNHLYFYWYRQILGQKVEFLVSFYNNEISEKSEIFDDQFSVERPDGSNFTLKIRSTKLEDSAMYFCASGRRERETQYFGPGTRLLVL.

On this clone itself: The read falls 3 residues short of the CDR3 end, and the missing part is taken from the germline J gene. The rearrangement joins TRBV5-5 to TRBJ2-1; weak D call: TRBD2 (7 bases). Germline CDR1 reads SGHKS; CDR2 reads YYEKEE (reference sequence). V lost 4 bases and J 8 bases, leaving 16 bases between the germline ends. CDR3 length equals 14 residues. The CDR3: CASSPRGAVDEQFF. The covered CDR3 bases are TGTGCCAGCAGCCCCCGGGGGGCCGTAGATGAG.

In this sample, this clone turned up a few times. The junction departs from germline at one end; a sequencing error may be responsible. The CDR3 is cut off 3 residues early in the read; its end comes from the germline J gene. The genes are TRBV7-7 and TRBJ2-3, with D tentatively TRBD2 (5 bases). Looked up from germline, CDR1 is SSHAT and CDR2 is FNYEAQ (reference sequence). The CDR3 spans 13 residues. This CDR3 reads CASSFLASDTQYF. Partial CDR3 DNA: TGTGCTAGCAGCTTTCTAGCTTCAGATACG. Combining the CDR3 with reference TRBV7-7 and TRBJ2-3 gives the whole variable domain GAGVSQSPRYKVTKRGQDVTLRCDPISSHATLYWYQQALGQGPEFLTYFNYEAQPDKSGLPSDRFSAERPEGSISTLTIQRTEQRDSAMYRCASSFLASDTQYFGPGTRLTVL.

This clone was detected only a few times. The read ends 3 residues before the CDR3 terminus; that terminus is restored from the germline J gene. The chain joins TRBV2 to TRBJ2-5; D remains unclear. Trimming removed 5 bases from V and 2 bases from J, with 6 bases in between. This CDR3 region has 12 residues. Per germline, CDR1 SNHLY and CDR2 FYNNEI. The CDR3 bases that were read are TGTGCCAGCAGTACTGAACAAGAGACC. Its protein is CASSTEQET. The complete CDR3 reads CASSTEQETQYF. The entire variable domain, with the rest obtained from reference TRBV2 and TRBJ2-5, is as follows: EPEVTQTPSHQVTQMGQEVILRCVPISNHLYFYWYRQILGQKVEFLVSFYNNEISEKSEIFDDQFSVERPDGSNFTLKIRSTKLEDSAMYFCASSTEQETQYFGPGTRLLVL.

This clone was detected a few times. The CDR3 end lies 3 residues beyond the end of the read and is filled in from the germline J gene. This rearrangement joins TRBV6-1 to TRBJ2-7; weak D call: TRBD1 (5 bases). Germline V gene sequence: CDR1 MNHNS, CDR2 SASEGT. Trimming removed 2 bases at V and 2 bases at J, with 10 bases between. This CDR3 is 14 amino acids long. The DNA read from the CDR3 is TGTGCCAGCAGTGAACAGACAGCCACCTACGAG. This codes for CASSEQTATYE. The complete CDR3 reads CASSEQTATYEQYF.

As concerns this clone: The read ends 3 residues early relative to the CDR3; the germline J gene fills the gap. The chain carries TRBV18 and TRBJ2-5; D gene ambiguous. CDR1 KGHSH and CDR2 LQKENI come from the germline V gene. There are 13 residues in the CDR3. V gave up 0 bases and J gave up 5 bases, with 7 bases separating them. CDR3 in amino acids: CASSPPRVETQYF. The sequenced CDR3 bases are TGTGCCAGCTCACCACCGCGAGTGGAGACC.

This clone was counted only a few times. The observed sequence ends 3 residues before the CDR3 terminus, with the missing tail filled in from the germline J gene. The V call is TRBV6-2 or TRBV6-3, the J call TRBJ1-3; D not resolved. The CDR3 has 14 amino acids. Germline V lookup: CDR1 MNHEY, CDR2 SVGEGT. The V end lost 5 bases, the J end lost 8 bases, and 16 bases lay between the germline ends. CDR3 sequence reads: CASSDRQFRDTIYF. The CDR3 DNA, read in part, is TGTGCCAGCAGTGACCGACAATTTCGAGACACC.

There are a few counts of this clone. The CDR3 here is CSASGTSGRLYEQYF. CDR3 bases read: TGCAGCGCCTCCGGGACTAGCGGGAGATTGTACGAG. This rearrangement joins TRBV29-1 to TRBJ2-7, with 14 positions matching TRBD2. The read finishes 3 residues shy of the CDR3 end, and the germline J gene is used to complete it. V gave up 7 bases and J gave up 4 bases; unmatched junction bases: 9. CDR1 is SQVTM and CDR2 is ANQGSEA in the germline V gene. CDR3 length equals 15 residues.

A remark on this clone: The CDR3 end is not reached by the read, which stops 3 residues before it; the germline J gene fills it in. The rearrangement uses TRBV5-1 and TRBJ2-1; TRBD1 matches 9 bases. The CDR3 runs to 16 residues. Germline-derived CDR1 and CDR2 are SGHRS and YFSETQ. J gave up 5 bases and V 3 bases, and 9 bases lay outside the gene matches. The CDR3 here is CASSSQPGQGNNEQFF. CDR3 DNA (partial): TGCGCCAGCAGCTCTCAACCGGGACAGGGAAACAATGAG.

On this clone: Read coverage stops 3 residues before the CDR3 terminus; the germline J gene supplies the remainder. The chain combines TRBV5-6 with TRBJ2-7; D is unresolved. Germline V gives CDR1 SGHDT, CDR2 YYEEEE. V lost 1 base and J lost 0, with 11 bases in between. The CDR3 covers 15 residues. This CDR3 is CASSLRFTSSYEQYF. CDR3 DNA (partial): TGTGCCAGCAGCTTGCGGTTTACCTCCTCCTACGAG.

Comments on this clone: Read coverage stops 3 residues before the CDR3 terminus; the germline J gene supplies the remainder. This chain joins TRBV19 and TRBJ2-7; 7 bases fit TRBD2. This CDR3 region has 14 residues. J lost 2 bases, V lost 2 bases, and 3 bases had no gene match. CDR1 is LNHDA and CDR2 is SQIVND in the germline V gene (reference sequence). The covered CDR3 bases are TGTGCCAGTAGTATAACTAGCGAGGCCTACGAG. Its protein is CASSITSEAYE. The CDR3, in full, reads CASSITSEAYEQYF.

The CDR3 region is CASNSRGPGSEAFF. CDR3 bases read: TGTGCCAGCAACTCCAGGGGGCCCGGATCCGAA. The chain couples TRBV7-3 to TRBJ1-1, with 8 nucleotides matching TRBD1. The DNA ends 3 residues before the CDR3 does, and the rest of the CDR3 is filled in from the germline J gene. The CDR3 spans 14 residues. Germline-derived CDR1 and CDR2 are SGHTA and FQGTGA.

Worth noting for this clone: The CDR3 goes on 3 residues after the read ends, and that part is filled in from the germline J gene. The rearrangement links TRBV7-8 to TRBJ1-1, with D unclear. The CDR3 contains 14 residues. Germline V gene lookup returns CDR1 SGHVS and CDR2 FQNEAQ. Trimming removed 3 bases from V and 0 bases from J, with 8 bases in between. Partial CDR3 DNA: TGTGCCAGCAGCTTTACAGAAATGAACACTGAA. Residues: CASSFTEMNTE. The whole CDR3 region reads CASSFTEMNTEAFF.

In the case of this clone: The missing CDR3 end, 3 residues past where the read stops, is filled in from the germline J gene. The J gene is TRBJ2-5, the V gene TRBV19, with 8 positions matching TRBD1. The V and J ends lost 0 bases and 1 base, in that order; junction bases with no gene match: 1. Germline V CDR1 and CDR2: LNHDA, SQIVND (reference sequence). This CDR3 contains 15 residues. CDR3 DNA, as far as it was read: TGTGCCAGTAGTATAGACAGGGGGCCCCAAGAGACC. This codes for CASSIDRGPQET. The full CDR3 protein is CASSIDRGPQETQYF.